This TCR beta chain derives from a study of blood T cell repertoires in COVID-19. Study at large: Samples came from the United States, Italy and Spain, spanning acute and convalescent COVID-19. Sample material is recorded as cDNA or gDNA derived from T cells, B-cell-depleted T cells, or PBMCs.

Under the authors' procedure: Reference gene primers were amplified, and this amplification served to estimate nucleated cell counts. TCRdb's copy holds only in-frame clones and misses some; the assay was immunoSEQ multiplex PCR. D and trimming come from the DNA, and the V and J calls and clone size come from that table. The table has over 150,000 clones, roughly 84% seen once. Only one count was recorded for this clone. Germline values: CDR1 SGHTA, CDR2 FQGNSA. J was trimmed by 9 bases and V by 5 bases; bases with no gene match: 8. CDR3 length: 13 residues. The V call is TRBV7-2, the J call TRBJ2-3; 7 positions agree with TRBD2. The TCR comes from a young man with active or convalescent COVID-19. The source material was peripheral blood. The CDR3 is CASSLKREVTQYF. The CDR3 bases are TGTGCCAGCAGCCTAAAGCGGGAAGTCACGCAGTATTTT.